Given below is one T cell receptor (beta chain) in context. A single count supports this clone. Its antigen remains unidentified. No base quality values were provided; no much bigger clone lies one nucleotide off. The time point label corresponds to: pretreatment peripheral blood. The cohort comprised fewer than 35 patients with locally advanced or metastatic urothelial carcinoma treated at Memorial Sloan Kettering on a trial protocol. Peripheral blood mononuclear cells were collected pretreatment and during treatment, at between 1 and 8 total time points per patient. The Qiagen DNeasy Blood extraction kit was used to purify genomic DNA from total PBMCs and from tumor samples. PBMCs were collected pretreatment and during treatment and were isolated and stored as previously described. These data belong to a study of PD-L1 blockade in urothelial cancer (TCRdb year 2017). As for the study more broadly: All patients started therapy around 2014 and received atezolizumab 1,200 mg intravenously every 3 weeks. In the same patients, whole exome sequencing and RNA sequencing of pretreatment tumors were performed in addition to TCR sequencing. About nine tenths of the roughly 29 patients were males with bladder-origin urothelial cancer, and about 65% of the 29 reported a prior smoking history. Pretreatment tumor samples and matched peripheral blood, collected serially before and after atezolizumab treatment, underwent TCR sequencing. Patients had an ECOG performance status of 0 or 1 and had received between 0 and 3 prior chemotherapy regimens. Blood samples were analyzed 3 weeks after the start of treatment (second dose) and 6 weeks after the start of treatment. Some 30 patients had pretreatment blood TCR-seq, around 24 had at least one posttreatment blood collection, and around 24 had tumor TCR-seq. Blood samples gave a median of about 150,000 T cells and tens of thousands of unique TCRs, with a median clonality of 0.080. The study was an exploratory multi-omic analysis of somatic, immune and clinical correlates of response to PD-L1 blockade with atezolizumab in urothelial cancer. Roughly 10 patients reached durable clinical benefit, while about 19 patients did not. Durable clinical benefit was defined as a progression-free survival longer than 6 months, and TCR features were additionally tested against progression-free survival and overall survival.

The CDR3, cysteine through phenylalanine, is 14 amino acids long. Just the 42-base CDR3 DNA is kept, in frame starting at base 1. For CDR1 and CDR2, the germline V gene (reference sequence) lists LNHNV and YYDKDF. Trimming costs V 0 bases and J 4 bases, and their ends lie 10 bases apart. To estimate absolute template abundance from read counts, synthetic TCR analog templates were spiked into each PCR. TCRbeta CDR3 regions were amplified from genomic DNA with bias-controlled V and J gene primers using the immunoSEQ assay. Rearranged TCRbeta segments were sequenced at approximately 20X coverage. The original methods were these. Sequencing errors were corrected by clustering, and CDR3s were annotated against IMGT so that V, D and J genes could be assigned. Downstream analyses used only productive TCRbeta rearrangements, leaving out any out-of-frame or stop-codon sequences. To compute clonality, Shannon entropy was normalized by the log of the number of unique productive sequences and then subtracted from one. Fisher's exact test with Benjamini-Hochberg correction, at a threshold of adjusted p below 0.01, was used to find clones that differed between time points or between blood and tumor. The immuneACCESS repertoire file appears here via TCRdb, limited to in-frame rearrangements. These files lack a portion of the clones; in checked studies, under half of the deficit traces to unresolved V genes, and the cause of the others is not known. V and J calls and clone size are copied from that table; D and trimming were computed from the DNA. The sample includes tens of thousands of clones, with around 83% observed a single time. The top ten hold approximately 9.2% of the sample.

The paper as a whole reports these results and caveats: Because of the small sample size (n ≈ 29) and the many exploratory analyses performed, the results are intended to be regarded as hypothesis-generating. Improved progression-free and overall survival was associated with having pretreatment peripheral blood TCR clonality below the median. Patients with durable benefit showed greater expansion of tumor-associated TCR clones in peripheral blood 3 weeks after starting treatment (n of about 20, p = 0.022).

The sample was PBMCs, taken around atezolizumab (anti-PD-L1) treatment. The receptor was isolated from a woman in her 70s with urothelial cancer. Recombination connected TRBV15 to TRBJ2-7; tentative D gene TRBD1, with 6 bases matching. The CDR3 reads as follows: CATSRDRGTYEQYF. The sequenced DNA: TGTGCCACCAGCAGAGATAGGGGGACGTACGAGCAGTACTTC.